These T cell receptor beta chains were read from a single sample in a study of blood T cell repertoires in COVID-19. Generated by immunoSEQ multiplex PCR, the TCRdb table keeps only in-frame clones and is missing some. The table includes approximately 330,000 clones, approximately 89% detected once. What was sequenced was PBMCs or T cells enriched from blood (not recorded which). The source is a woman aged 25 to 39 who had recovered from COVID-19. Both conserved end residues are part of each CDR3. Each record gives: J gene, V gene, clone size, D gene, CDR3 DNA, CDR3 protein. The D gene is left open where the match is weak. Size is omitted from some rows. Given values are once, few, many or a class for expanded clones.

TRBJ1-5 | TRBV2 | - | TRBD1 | TGTGCCAGCAGAAAACAGGGGATTAGTCAGCCCCAGCATTTT | CASRKQGISQPQHF
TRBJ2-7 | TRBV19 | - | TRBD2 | TGTGCCAGTAGTATATCGTTCGGGAGGCCCCACGAGCAGTACTTC | CASSISFGRPHEQYF
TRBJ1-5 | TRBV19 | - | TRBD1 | TGTGCCAGTAGACCCGGACAGGGCCAAGGACAGCCCCAGCATTTT | CASRPGQGQGQPQHF
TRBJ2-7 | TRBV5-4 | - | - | TGTGCCAGCAGCTTGGGGCTGGGGCACGAGCAGTACTTC | CASSLGLGHEQYF
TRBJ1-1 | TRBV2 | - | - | TGTGCCAGCAGTGAACGCCCGGCAGGGAAGGCTGAAGCTTTCTTT | CASSERPAGKAEAFF
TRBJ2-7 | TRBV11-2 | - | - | TGTGCCAGCAGCTTAGAGGCGACTAGCTCCTACGAGCAGTACTTC | CASSLEATSSYEQYF
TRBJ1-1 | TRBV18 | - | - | TGTGCCAGCTCACCGATTACAGTTGGATCCGACACTGAAGCTTTCTTT | CASSPITVGSDTEAFF
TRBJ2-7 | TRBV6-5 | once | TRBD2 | TGTGCCAGCAGTTACTCGATGGGCGGGAGTACTTACGAGCAGTACTTC | CASSYSMGGSTYEQYF
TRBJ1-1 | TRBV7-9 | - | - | TGTGCCAGCAGCCCCAGCGGGGGTTCGGGCACTGAAGCTTTCTTT | CASSPSGGSGTEAFF
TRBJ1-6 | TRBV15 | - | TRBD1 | TGTGCCACCAGCAGAGGACAGGGCCCCACACCCCTCCACTTT | CATSRGQGPTPLHF
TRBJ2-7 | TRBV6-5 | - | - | TGTGCCAGCAGTCACAGGCGGGATTCTTACGAGCAGTACTTC | CASSHRRDSYEQYF
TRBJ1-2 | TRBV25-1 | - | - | TGTGCCAGCATGAGGTTCGGCTATGGCTACACCTTC | CASMRFGYGYTF
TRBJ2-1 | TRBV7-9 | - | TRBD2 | TGTGCCAGCAGCACCTTTCTAGCGGGAGCGGTCTACAATGAGCAGTTCTTC | CASSTFLAGAVYNEQFF
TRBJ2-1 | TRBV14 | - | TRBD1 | TGTGCCAGCAGCCAAGATCTCCGGACAGGGTTTCCGAATGAGCAGTTCTTC | CASSQDLRTGFPNEQFF
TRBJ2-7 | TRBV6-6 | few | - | TGTGCCAGCAGTCGCAACTTGGAGGCAGGCATACTTTACGAGCAGTACTTC | CASSRNLEAGILYEQYF
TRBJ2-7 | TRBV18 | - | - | TGTGCCAGCTCACCCCCCGCCCCGGTCCCCACCTACGAGCAGTACTTC | CASSPPAPVPTYEQYF
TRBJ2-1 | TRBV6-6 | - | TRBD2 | TGTGCCAGCAGCCTACTAGCGGGAGATGGCTATGAGCAGTTCTTC | CASSLLAGDGYEQFF
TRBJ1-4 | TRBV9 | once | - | TGTGCCAGCAGCTTTACCGGGACTGCCTATGAAAAACTGTTTTTT | CASSFTGTAYEKLFF
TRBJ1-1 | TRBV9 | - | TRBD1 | TGTGCCAGCAGCGTAAACCCCGCGACAGGGTTGGGCACTGAAGCTTTCTTT | CASSVNPATGLGTEAFF
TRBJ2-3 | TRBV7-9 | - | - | TGTGCCAGCAGCTCACCCAGGGTGGGCACAGATACGCAGTATTTT | CASSSPRVGTDTQYF
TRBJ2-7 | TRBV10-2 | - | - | TGCGCCAGCACCGACGTCCCCCCAGTTGTGGGGGCTAGCGAGCAGTACTTC | CASTDVPPVVGASEQYF
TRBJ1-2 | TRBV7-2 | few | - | TGTGCCAGCACCTCCCCACGGGGGAAATTCTATGGCTACACCTTC | CASTSPRGKFYGYTF
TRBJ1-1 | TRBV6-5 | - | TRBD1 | TGTGCCAGCAGTCACGGGACAGTTAACACTGAAGCTTTCTTT | CASSHGTVNTEAFF
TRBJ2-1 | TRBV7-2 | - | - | TGTGCCAGTGGACAAGGGGACAATGAGCAGTTCTTC | CASGQGDNEQFF
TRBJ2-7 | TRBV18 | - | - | TGTGCCAGCTCACCTTACAGGGCAACCTACGAGCAGTACTTC | CASSPYRATYEQYF
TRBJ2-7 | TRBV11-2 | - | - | TGTGCCAGCAGCCGCCTTGGACTCTTCTTGGGGCAGTACTTC | CASSRLGLFLGQYF
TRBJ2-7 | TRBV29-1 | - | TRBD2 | TGCAGCGTAGGAGGGGAGGGATGGACCTACGAGCAGTACTTC | CSVGGEGWTYEQYF
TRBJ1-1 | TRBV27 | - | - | TGTGCCAGCAGTCCAGATTCGGTTTTTGGGGGCTCAGCTGGTTTCTTT | CASSPDSVFGGSAGFF
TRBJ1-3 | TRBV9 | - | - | TGTGCCAGCAGCGTAGGTGGTAACAACTATGGAAACACCATATATTTT | CASSVGGNNYGNTIYF
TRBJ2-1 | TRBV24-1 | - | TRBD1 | TGTGCCACCAGTGATTTTACCAGGGGGAAGGGCAATGAGCAGTTCTTC | CATSDFTRGKGNEQFF
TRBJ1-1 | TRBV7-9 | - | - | TGTGCCAGCAGCCCAAAGGGACTCAGGAACACTGAAGCTTTCTTT | CASSPKGLRNTEAFF
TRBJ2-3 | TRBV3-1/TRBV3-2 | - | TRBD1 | TGTGCCAGCAGCTTTAACAGGGGGTTGCAGACGCAGTATTTT | CASSFNRGLQTQYF
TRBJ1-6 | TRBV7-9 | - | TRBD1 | TGTGCCAGCAGCCAAATAACAGGGGGTAATTCACCCCTCCACTTT | CASSQITGGNSPLHF
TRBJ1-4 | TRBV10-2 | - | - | TGCGCCAGCAGTGAGTCGGGGGGGCTAGGTGAAAAACTGTTTTTT | CASSESGGLGEKLFF
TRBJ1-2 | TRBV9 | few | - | TGTGCCAGCAGGAAGACAGGAAACTATGGCTACACCTTC | CASRKTGNYGYTF
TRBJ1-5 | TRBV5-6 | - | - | TGTGCCAGTATGGACTGGGCGTCGGAGCAGCCCCAGCATTTT | CASMDWASEQPQHF
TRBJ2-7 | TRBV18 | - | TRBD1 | TGTGCCAGCTCACCACGGACAGGGCTGACCTACGAGCAGTACTTC | CASSPRTGLTYEQYF
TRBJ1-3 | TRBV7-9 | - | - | TGTGCCAGCAGCCCCACGCGGGGGGCCCTCTCTGGAAACACCATATATTTT | CASSPTRGALSGNTIYF
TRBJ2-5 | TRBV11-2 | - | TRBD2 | TGTGCCAGCAGCTTAGAGCTAGCGGCCCAAGAGACCCAGTACTTC | CASSLELAAQETQYF
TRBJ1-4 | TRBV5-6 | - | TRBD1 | TGTGCCAGCAGCCTAAAGACAGGGATTAATGAAAAACTGTTTTTT | CASSLKTGINEKLFF
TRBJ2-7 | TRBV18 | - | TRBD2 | TGTGCCAGCTCAGAGGGGACTATTTACGAGCAGTACTTC | CASSEGTIYEQYF
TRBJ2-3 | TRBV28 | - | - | TGTGCCAGCAGTTTTCAAGGCGGTACGCAGTATTTT | CASSFQGGTQYF
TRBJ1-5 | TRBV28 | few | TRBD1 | TGTGCCAGCAGTTTAGGTGGTGTGAACAGGGGGCATCAGCCCCAGCATTTT | CASSLGGVNRGHQPQHF
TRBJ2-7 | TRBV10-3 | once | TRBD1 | TGTGCCATCACCAAGGGACAGGGACTCATCTACGAGCAGTACTTC | CAITKGQGLIYEQYF
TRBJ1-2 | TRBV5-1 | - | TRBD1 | TGCGCCAGCAGCTTCCAGGGGGCTAACTATGGCTACACCTTC | CASSFQGANYGYTF
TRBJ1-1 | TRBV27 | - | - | TGTGCCAGCAGTTCCCTCGGGACTTTGAACACTGAAGCTTTCTTT | CASSSLGTLNTEAFF
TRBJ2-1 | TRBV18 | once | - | TGTGCCAGCTCACCATCGGGGGAGCAGTTCTTC | CASSPSGEQFF
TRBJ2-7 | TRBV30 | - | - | TGTGCCTGGAACCATGGGAGGACTACTTCCTCCTACGAGCAGTACTTC | CAWNHGRTTSSYEQYF
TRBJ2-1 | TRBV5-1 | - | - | TGCGCCAGCAGTCAGGGTTACAATGAGCAGTTCTTC | CASSQGYNEQFF
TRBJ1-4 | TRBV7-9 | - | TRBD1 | TGTGCCAGCAGCCAAACCGCCGGGACAGGGGCGCGAAAACTGTTTTTT | CASSQTAGTGARKLFF
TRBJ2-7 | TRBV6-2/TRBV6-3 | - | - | TGTGCCAGCAGTCCCACTGGCGGGACGTTCTACGAGCAGTACTTC | CASSPTGGTFYEQYF
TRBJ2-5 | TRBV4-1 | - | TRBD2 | TGCGCCAGCAGCCCTCGGCTAGCGGGAGGGCCCTGGGAGACCCAGTACTTC | CASSPRLAGGPWETQYF
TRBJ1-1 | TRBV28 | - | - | TGTGCCAGCAGTTTAGGGAGTCAGCTAGAAGCTTTCTTT | CASSLGSQLEAFF
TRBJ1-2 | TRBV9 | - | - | TGTGCCAGCAGCGTAGTACCGAACCTACTATATGGCTACACCTTC | CASSVVPNLLYGYTF
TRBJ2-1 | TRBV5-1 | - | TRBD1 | TGCGCCAGCAGCAGGGCACAGGGGTGGAATGAGCAGTTCTTC | CASSRAQGWNEQFF
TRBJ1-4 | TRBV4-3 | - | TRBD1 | TGCGCCAGCAGCCCGGGACAGATTAATGAAAAACTGTTTTTT | CASSPGQINEKLFF
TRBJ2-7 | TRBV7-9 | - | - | TGTGCCAGCAGCCCTCAAGTCGGCGGGCAGTACTTC | CASSPQVGGQYF
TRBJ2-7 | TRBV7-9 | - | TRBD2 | TGTGCCAGCAGCTTAAATTGGGACCCAGCGGGAGGAATCTCCTACGAGCAGTACTTC | CASSLNWDPAGGISYEQYF
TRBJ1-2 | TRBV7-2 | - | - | TGTGCCAGCAGCTCCTCCGGGGGTTATGGCTACACCTTC | CASSSSGGYGYTF